What follows are 21 T cell receptor beta chains derived from one specimen sequenced in a study of Graves' ophthalmopathy and Graves' hyperthyroidism. RNA transcripts were the template, and TCR beta CDR3 regions were amplified from them. First-round RT-PCR used HTBI primers; second-round multiplex PCR followed. TCRdb ran MiXCR on the multiplex PCR reads and lists one entry per CDR3 protein. The sample shows approximately 700,000 distinct CDR3 sequences, 40% of them seen only once. Sequenced material: peripheral blood. The source of these receptors is an adult man with Graves' ophthalmopathy.

This clonotype showed up just a few times. V usage is TRBV7-2 and J usage is TRBJ2-7; unclear D gene. The germline V gene encodes CDR1 SGHTA and CDR2 FQGNSA. The CDR3 runs to 17 residues. V was shortened by 2 bases and J by 1 base, with 18 bases between the two germline ends. CDR3 bases: TGTGCCAGCAGCTTAATAGGTGGGCCACCGCATTCCTACGAGCAGTACTTC. It specifies CASSLIGGPPHSYEQYF.

Points on this clonotype: This likely comes from a read error, as the CDR3 has no conserved phenylalanine or tryptophan at its end. The limits of the CDR3 on the DNA are not certain, so only TCRdb's listed CDR3 is given. The chain carries TRBV2 and TRBJ1-6. CDR1 and CDR2 (germline): SNHLY, FYNNEI. The CDR3 has 14 residues if both end residues are counted. The CDR3: CASGQSSYNSPRPR.

The rearrangement joins TRBV20-1 to TRBJ1-4; maybe TRBD1 (6 bases). This CDR3 is built from 14 residues. Germline assignment: CDR1 DFQATT and CDR2 SNEGSKA (reference sequence). The V end was cut by 1 base, the J end by 3 bases, with 9 bases between. The DNA of the CDR3 is TGCAGTGCTAGAGTCGGGGGCGCTAATGAAAAACTGTTTTTT. It codes for CSARVGGANEKLFF.

This clonotype was seen a few times. V gene TRBV6-6 combines with J gene TRBJ1-1; no definite D call. V lost 0 bases and J 11 bases, leaving 13 bases between the germline ends. In germline, CDR1 is MNHNY, CDR2 SVGAGI (reference sequence). There are 13 residues in the CDR3. The CDR3 spells CASSYSVRSAAFF. CDR3 nucleotides: TGTGCCAGCAGTTACTCTGTTCGCTCGGCGGCTTTCTTT.

This clonotype has more than one count but fewer than ten. The chain combines TRBV6-6 with TRBJ2-5; 8 bases match TRBD1. V was pared by 2 bases and J by 1 base, with 12 bases of the junction left unmatched. This CDR3 has 18 amino acids. Germline CDR1 and CDR2: MNHNY and SVGAGI (reference sequence). CDR3 region: CASSYPNLGQATQETQYF. CDR3 DNA: TGTGCCAGCAGTTACCCGAACTTGGGACAGGCAACCCAAGAGACCCAGTACTTC.

This clonotype was counted many times. The CDR3 sequence is CASSLSTGTGQPQHF. DNA of the CDR3: TGTGCCAGCAGCTTATCGACAGGCACAGGTCAGCCCCAGCATTTT. The genes are TRBV7-9 and TRBJ1-5; D may be TRBD1 (6 bases). CDR1 is SEHNR and CDR2 is FQNEAQ in the germline V gene (reference sequence). The CDR3 is 15 amino acids. Trimming took 2 bases from V and 6 from J, leaving 14 bases between them.

This clonotype was recorded many times. This chain links TRBV7-9 with TRBJ1-5; TRBD1 aligns across 7 bases. Trimming at V came to 2 bases and at J to 0 bases, leaving 4 bases not matched to a gene. Germline V gene data show CDR1 as SEHNR and CDR2 as FQNEAQ (reference sequence). This CDR3 is 16 amino acids long. The DNA for the CDR3 is TGTGCCAGCAGCTTATCTGGGACAGATAGCAATCAGCCCCAGCATTTT. It is translated as CASSLSGTDSNQPQHF.

This clonotype came up once. This chain connects TRBV12-3 or TRBV12-4 to TRBJ1-1, with D unresolved. The V end was cut by 1 base, the J end by 8 bases, with 8 bases between. The CDR3 contains 12 residues. The CDR3 protein is CASSLGQFEAFF. The CDR3 DNA reads TGTGCCAGCAGTTTAGGGCAGTTCGAAGCTTTCTTT.

This clonotype was seen a handful of times. In DNA form, the CDR3 reads TGCGCCAGCAGCTTGCGGGGGGCCCCGTTCTACGAGCAGTACTTC. Amino acids: CASSLRGAPFYEQYF. The J gene is TRBJ2-7, the V gene TRBV5-1; the D gene is possibly TRBD2 (7 bases). With 1 base removed from V and 3 bases from J, the gap between germline ends came to 14 bases. Germline CDR1 and CDR2: SGHRS and YFSETQ. CDR3 length: 15 amino acids.

This clonotype occurred a few times. V usage is TRBV7-9 and J usage is TRBJ2-6; 11 bases match TRBD1. The CDR3 length is 19 residues. CDR1 SEHNR and CDR2 FQNEAQ come from the germline V gene (reference sequence). With 1 base clipped from V and 1 base from J, the junction kept 6 bases outside the gene matches. CDR3 sequence: CASSLDVGQGVSGANVLTF. CDR3 DNA: TGTGCCAGCAGCTTAGATGTGGGACAGGGGGTATCTGGGGCCAACGTCCTGACTTTC.

The gene calls are TRBV2 and TRBJ1-1, with 7 bases fitting TRBD1. Germline-derived CDR1 and CDR2 are SNHLY and FYNNEI. The CDR3 has 15 amino acids. V lost 6 bases and J lost 5; bases outside the gene matches: 12. The DNA for the CDR3 is TGTGCCAGCAGCGAACAGGGGCGCCACGGGACTGAAGCTTTCTTT. It translates to CASSEQGRHGTEAFF. Together with reference TRBV2 and TRBJ1-1, the CDR3 gives the full variable domain: EPEVTQTPSHQVTQMGQEVILRCVPISNHLYFYWYRQILGQKVEFLVSFYNNEISEKSEIFDDQFSVERPDGSNFTLKIRSTKLEDSAMYFCASSEQGRHGTEAFFGQGTRLTVV.

There are a few counts of this clonotype. This rearrangement joins TRBV7-9 to TRBJ2-2; unclear D gene. Germline V gives CDR1 SEHNR, CDR2 FQNEAQ (reference sequence). Deletions cut 1 base from V and 2 bases from J, with 8 bases between. This CDR3 is built from 15 residues. CDR3 sequence: CASSLGRINTGELFF. The CDR3 coding sequence is TGTGCCAGCAGCTTAGGGCGGATTAACACCGGGGAGCTGTTTTTT.

The chain couples TRBV6-6 to TRBJ2-7; 8 bases fit TRBD1. V was pared by 2 bases and J by 5 bases, with 5 bases of the junction left unmatched. Germline lookup yields CDR1 MNHNY and CDR2 SVGAGI (reference sequence). The CDR3 sequence is 14 residues long. The CDR3 region has the DNA TGTGCCAGCAGTTACGACAGGGGAATCCACGAGCAGTACTTC. This encodes CASSYDRGIHEQYF.

V usage is TRBV2 and J usage is TRBJ1-1; TRBD1 matches at 8 bases. CDR3 size: 15 residues. Germline-derived CDR1 and CDR2 are SNHLY and FYNNEI. V trimming: 6 bases; J trimming: 3 bases; junction bases outside the gene matches: 9. In DNA form, the CDR3 reads TGTGCCAGCAGCTCGGGTGGACAGGGCGACACTGAAGCTTTCTTT. Translation: CASSSGGQGDTEAFF.

V gene TRBV2 combines with J gene TRBJ1-6; D is undetermined. Trimming shortened V by 4 bases and J by 5 bases, and 15 bases separated the two germline ends. The V gene's germline CDR1 is SNHLY and CDR2 FYNNEI. There are 16 residues in the CDR3. The CDR3 protein is CASSARRQPNNSPLHF. DNA of the CDR3: TGTGCCAGCAGTGCTAGAAGGCAGCCAAATAATTCACCCCTCCACTTT.

This clonotype has only a few counts. This rearrangement joins TRBV7-9 to TRBJ1-2; possibly TRBD1 for D (6 bases). The CDR3 has 14 amino acids. From germline, CDR1 is SEHNR and CDR2 FQNEAQ (reference sequence). Trimming cost V 1 base and J 3 bases, with 9 bases left between them. CDR3 region: CASSLDYRDYGYTF. The CDR3 DNA reads TGTGCCAGCAGCTTAGATTACAGGGACTATGGCTACACCTTC.

This clonotype was detected a few times. This chain uses TRBV2 with TRBJ2-5; TRBD2 matches at 8 bases. Trimming cost V 6 bases and J 3 bases; bases outside gene matches: 9. The CDR3 runs 15 residues. Germline CDR1 is SNHLY and CDR2 is FYNNEI. In nucleotides, the CDR3 is TGTGCCAGCAGGCCGGGACTAGTCCGTAAAGAGACCCAGTACTTC. Translation gives CASRPGLVRKETQYF.

This clonotype was counted between two and nine times. The rearrangement uses TRBV7-2 and TRBJ2-7; 11 bases are shared with TRBD2. This CDR3 region has 15 residues. Losses at the gene ends were 1 base for V and 7 bases for J; bases not matched to a gene: 6. Germline CDR1 reads SGHTA; CDR2 reads FQGNSA. DNA of the CDR3: TGTGCCAGCAGCTTAGAAGGGACTAGCGGTCGAGAGCAGTACTTC. As protein: CASSLEGTSGREQYF.

V gene TRBV2 combines with J gene TRBJ1-2, with TRBD1 identical over 9 bases. J lost 6 bases, V lost 8 bases, and 4 bases had no gene match. The CDR3 extends over 12 amino acids. Germline CDR1 reads SNHLY; CDR2 reads FYNNEI. The CDR3 here is CASVDRGDGYTF. The CDR3 nucleotides read TGTGCCAGCGTCGACAGGGGGGATGGCTACACCTTC.

A few counts support this clonotype. This sequence joins TRBV9 and TRBJ1-1, with a tentative D call TRBD1 (6 bases). This CDR3 has 13 amino acids. Per the germline V gene, CDR1 is SGDLS and CDR2 is YYNGEE. The V end was cut by 3 bases, the J end by 6 bases, with 12 bases between. The DNA for the CDR3 is TGTGCCAGCAGCGACAGGGTTCGGGCTGAAGCTTTCTTT. Translating gives CASSDRVRAEAFF.

This clonotype has only a few counts. V and J are TRBV4-1 and TRBJ2-2, with D possibly being TRBD2 (5 bases). Germline V gives CDR1 MGHRA, CDR2 YSYEKL. V lost 6 bases and J lost 2, with 7 bases in between. The CDR3 runs 13 residues. The CDR3 protein is CASRRTNTGELFF. CDR3 nucleotides: TGCGCCAGCAGGCGGACTAACACCGGGGAGCTGTTTTTT.